This T cell receptor (beta chain) was captured by sequencing in a study of molecular identifiers for immune sequencing clone quantification. General study points: Effector cells kept over 98% of their molecules in clones above 20 RNA copies, while naive cells kept under 1% there.

Bulk TCR libraries used previously described methods and listed TCR primers. TCRdb used MiXCR to reprocess the PCR reads, holding one entry per CDR3 protein. The data contain approximately 670,000 distinct CDR3 sequences, 20% of them singletons. Naive CD8 T cell sorting was performed on the CD8+CD4-CCR7+CD45RA+ phenotype. Only a few counts were recorded for this clonotype. The antigen is undetermined. The junction does not match germline at one end; this may be a read error. In germline, CDR1 is SSHAT, CDR2 FNYEAQ (reference sequence). CDR3 length equals 16 residues. The sequence came from a human donor in good health. Some libraries in this study had Jurkat cell RNA spiked in. The chain carries TRBV7-7 and TRBJ2-2; D is perhaps TRBD1 (6 bases). The sample was naive CD8+ T cells from blood, with Jurkat cell RNA spiked in. Subset denoted: FACS-sorted CD8+CD4-CCR7+CD45RA+ naive T cells. CDR3 in DNA: TGTGCTAGCAGCCCGCGTTGGACAGCGAACACCGGGGAGCTGTTTTTT. The encoded protein is CASSPRWTANTGELFF.